This T cell receptor beta chain is from a study of cytomegalovirus exposure and HLA in healthy donors. V shed 1 base and J shed 0 bases, with 9 bases lying between them. Germline CDR1 SNHLY, CDR2 FYNNEI. The CDR3 covers 16 residues. The PCR used 60 Vbeta and 13 Jbeta primers. The repertoire was sequenced with immunoSEQ multiplex PCR; TCRdb's copy has only in-frame clones and lacks some. The profile shows approximately 190,000 clones, more than 65% of them singletons. Points from the study as a whole: Most TCR sequences were seen very rarely across donors, but some public TCRs occurred in many.

At the time of sampling, donors were nominally healthy, though unrecorded immune exposures were likely. On this clone: Its antigen is currently unknown.

The specimen sequenced was PBMCs. This chain joins TRBV2 and TRBJ1-4, with no clear D. The sequence came from a man aged 45-60 years in good health and CMV-seronegative. The CDR3 sequence: CASSEDRYATNEKLFF. CDR3 DNA sequence: TGTGCCAGCAGTGAAGATCGCTATGCAACTAATGAAAAACTGTTTTTT.